Shown below are 32 T cell receptor beta chains from a single sample sequenced in a study of blood T cell repertoires in COVID-19. Assay: immunoSEQ multiplex PCR; the TCRdb copy retains only in-frame clones and omits some. This table has about 440,000 clones, roughly 91% appearing once. The sequenced material came from PBMCs or T cells enriched from blood (not recorded which). The source of these receptors is a man aged 18 to 29 who had recovered from COVID-19.

The rearrangement uses TRBV9 and TRBJ1-4; a possible D gene is TRBD1 (5 bases). Germline V gene sequence: CDR1 SGDLS, CDR2 YYNGEE. V dropped 4 bases and J dropped 5 bases, with 15 bases sitting between them. The CDR3 loop spans 15 amino acids. The CDR3 reads CASSPGGNANEKLFF. For the CDR3, the DNA is TGTGCCAGCAGCCCCGGGGGGAACGCCAATGAAAAACTGTTTTTT.

This rearrangement joins TRBV9 to TRBJ2-7, with 7 bases fitting TRBD2. This CDR3 spans 15 amino acids. Germline lookup yields CDR1 SGDLS and CDR2 YYNGEE. Unmatched junction bases numbered 7, after V lost 3 bases and J lost 1 base. The CDR3 loop is CASSEGREQSYEQYF. CDR3 sequence (DNA): TGTGCCAGCAGCGAGGGGCGGGAGCAGTCCTACGAGCAGTACTTC.

The chain employs TRBV5-1 and TRBJ1-1; D is possibly TRBD1 (5 bases). The CDR3 covers 13 residues. Trimming shortened V by 5 bases and J by 4 bases, and 12 bases separated the two germline ends. The V gene's germline CDR1 is SGHRS and CDR2 YFSETQ. The CDR3 sequence: CASSAQGGTEAFF. For the CDR3, the DNA is TGCGCCAGCAGTGCCCAGGGTGGCACTGAAGCTTTCTTT.

This clone has a handful of counts. The V and J genes are TRBV25-1 and TRBJ2-3, with D possibly being TRBD2 (5 bases). This CDR3 is 14 amino acids long. V lost 4 bases, J lost 8 bases, and 16 bases lay in between. Germline-derived CDR1 and CDR2 are MGHDK and SYGVNS. CDR3 in amino acids: CASSVEGPTGTQYF. CDR3 coding DNA: TGTGCCAGCAGTGTCGAGGGCCCGACGGGTACGCAGTATTTT.

CDR3 coding DNA: TGTGCCAGCAGCCAGGTGGGACTAGGAGGTGGGGAGCTGTTTTTT. Translated, it gives CASSQVGLGGGELFF. This sequence joins TRBV3-1 (or the pseudogene TRBV3-2) and TRBJ2-2, with TRBD2 matching 8 bases. The CDR3 contains 15 residues. With V trimmed by 3 bases and J by 8 bases, 8 bases remained unmatched. Germline V gene sequence: CDR1 LGHDT, CDR2 YNNKEL (reference sequence).

The chain employs TRBV18 and TRBJ1-1, with D hard to call. Germline V lookup: CDR1 KGHSH, CDR2 LQKENI. Trimming cost V 5 bases and J 5 bases, with 9 bases left between them. The CDR3 sequence is 12 residues long. In DNA form, the CDR3 reads TGTGCCAGCTCAGAGGGAGCGACTGAAGCTTTCTTT. Its protein product is CASSEGATEAFF.

V is TRBV2 and J is TRBJ2-1; 9 positions agree with TRBD2. The V segment lost 3 bases and the J segment 12 bases; nucleotides outside the gene matches: 0. Germline V gene data show CDR1 as SNHLY and CDR2 as FYNNEI. This CDR3 is built from 11 residues. CDR3 in amino acids: CASSEGLAQFF. CDR3 DNA: TGTGCCAGCAGTGAGGGACTAGCGCAGTTCTTC.

This chain joins TRBV2 and TRBJ1-2; D perhaps matches TRBD1 (6 bases). This CDR3 region has 14 residues. Germline V CDR1 and CDR2: SNHLY, FYNNEI. V was cut by 5 bases and J by 2 bases, with 12 bases left in between. CDR3 bases: TGTGCCAGCAGTCCCCAGGGGAAGAACTATGGCTACACCTTC. Residues: CASSPQGKNYGYTF.

The J gene is TRBJ1-5, the V gene TRBV15; D not resolved. Trimming took off 0 bases at V and 4 bases at J, with 13 bases between the two ends. Germline V lookup: CDR1 LNHNV, CDR2 YYDKDF (reference sequence). This CDR3 has 16 amino acids. The CDR3 nucleotides read TGTGCCACCAGCAGAGATCCGGTGGGGAGAAATCAGCCCCAGCATTTT. It translates to CATSRDPVGRNQPQHF.

The genes are TRBV2 and TRBJ1-1; D is perhaps TRBD1 (6 bases). Germline-derived CDR1 and CDR2 are SNHLY and FYNNEI. The CDR3 is 15 residues long. V shed 6 bases and J shed 1 base, with 15 bases lying between them. CDR3: CASSLEVTGNTEAFF. The CDR3 DNA sequence: TGTGCCAGCAGCCTAGAGGTGACAGGGAACACTGAAGCTTTCTTT.

The rearrangement links TRBV5-3 to TRBJ1-2; 8 nucleotides line up with TRBD1. TRBV5-3 counts as an open reading frame of uncertain function. The length of the CDR3 is 16 residues. The V and J ends lost 5 bases and 4 bases, in that order; junction bases with no gene match: 13. The CDR3 region has the DNA TGTGCCAGAAGTCGGACAGGGTGGAATGGTCCCTATGGCTACACCTTC. It codes for CARSRTGWNGPYGYTF.

V usage is TRBV5-6 and J usage is TRBJ2-2; 8 bases align to TRBD2. V dropped 0 bases and J dropped 7; count of bases not matched to a gene: 8. The CDR3 length is 16 residues. Germline assignment: CDR1 SGHDT and CDR2 YYEEEE. The CDR3 nucleotides are TGTGCCAGCAGCTTGGAGGGACTAGGGTCACGCGGGGAGCTGTTTTTT. Amino acid sequence: CASSLEGLGSRGELFF.

The rearrangement uses TRBV27 and TRBJ2-1; D remains unclear. There are 14 residues in the CDR3. Trimming removed 0 bases from V and 8 bases from J, with 11 bases in between. Germline values: CDR1 MNHEY, CDR2 SMNVEV (reference sequence). CDR3 protein: CASSLSGSGDEQFF. DNA of the CDR3: TGTGCCAGCAGTTTATCGGGTTCAGGCGATGAGCAGTTCTTC.

V is TRBV19 and J is TRBJ1-5; D unresolved. Germline CDR1 is LNHDA and CDR2 is SQIVND (reference sequence). The CDR3 is 15 amino acids. V was cut by 9 bases and J by 1 base, with 16 bases left in between. CDR3 DNA sequence: TGTGCCAGCTCTCCCGGGGATGTAAGCAATCAGCCCCAGCATTTT. It yields the protein CASSPGDVSNQPQHF. Variable domain in full (rest from reference TRBV19 and TRBJ1-5): DGGITQSPKYLFRKEGQNVTLSCEQNLNHDAMYWYRQDPGQGLRLIYYSQIVNDFQKGDIAEGYSVSREKKESFPLTVTSAQKNPTAFYLCASSPGDVSNQPQHFGDGTRLSIL.

This clone appeared once. The chain employs TRBV7-2 and TRBJ1-1; D perhaps matches TRBD1 (5 bases). This CDR3 is 15 amino acids long. V gave up 5 bases and J gave up 0 bases, with 13 bases separating them. Germline V gene lookup returns CDR1 SGHTA and CDR2 FQGNSA. The CDR3 protein is CASSTADRLNTEAFF. CDR3 in DNA: TGTGCCAGCAGCACAGCAGACAGACTGAACACTGAAGCTTTCTTT. Looking up the rest from reference TRBV7-2 and TRBJ1-1 gives the full variable domain: GAGVSQSPSNKVTEKGKDVELRCDPISGHTALYWYRQSLGQGLEFLIYFQGNSAPDKSGLPSDRFSAERTGGSVSTLTIQRTQQEDSAVYLCASSTADRLNTEAFFGQGTRLTVV.

The chain's CDR3 is CASSQDRVSEQFF. In nucleotides, the CDR3 is TGTGCCAGCAGCCAAGACAGGGTGAGTGAGCAGTTCTTC. The V call is TRBV7-3, the J call TRBJ2-1; 7 positions match TRBD1. The CDR3 runs 13 residues. Germline V gives CDR1 SGHTA, CDR2 FQGTGA. Unmatched junction bases numbered 7, after V lost 5 bases and J lost 9 bases.

This chain uses TRBV11-2 with TRBJ2-1, with D unresolved. The CDR3 runs to 15 residues. V was shortened by 1 base and J by 5 bases, with 12 bases between the two germline ends. CDR1 and CDR2 from the germline V gene are SGHAT and FQNNGV. The CDR3 sequence is CASSLGRILNNEQFF. The DNA for the CDR3 is TGTGCCAGCAGCTTAGGGAGAATCCTGAACAATGAGCAGTTCTTC.

Details on this clone: Different DNA sequences within this sample yield the same CDR3. V usage is TRBV5-4 and J usage is TRBJ1-1; TRBD1 matches at 7 bases. This CDR3 has 13 amino acids. Germline trimming cut 4 bases from V and 5 bases from J; bases unmatched to any gene: 5. Germline CDR1 is SGHNT and CDR2 is YYREEE (reference sequence). The CDR3 region is CASSRDRDTEAFF. The DNA for the CDR3 is TGTGCCAGCAGCCGTGACAGGGATACTGAAGCTTTCTTT.

The chain uses TRBV29-1 and TRBJ2-2, with a tentative D call TRBD1 (6 bases). The ends were cut back, 8 bases at V and 4 bases at J, with 14 bases in the middle. Germline V CDR1 and CDR2: SQVTM, ANQGSEA. CDR3 size: 13 residues. The CDR3 DNA reads as TGCAGCACCAGGACAGCCGCCACCGGGGAGCTGTTTTTT. Translated: CSTRTAATGELFF.

CDR3 sequence: CASSRDSLLRDEQFF. Here the CDR3 DNA reads TGTGCCAGCAGCCGGGACAGCCTCCTTCGGGATGAGCAGTTCTTC. The V and J genes are TRBV2 and TRBJ2-1; TRBD1 aligns across 7 bases. Germline V gene sequence: CDR1 SNHLY, CDR2 FYNNEI. The V gene end was trimmed by 6 bases and the J gene end by 8 bases; junction bases not matched to a gene: 13. This CDR3 spans 15 amino acids.

This sequence joins TRBV5-8 and TRBJ2-1; 11 bases match TRBD2. The CDR3 extends over 16 amino acids. Losses at the gene ends were 4 bases for V and 4 bases for J; bases not matched to a gene: 7. Germline lookup yields CDR1 SGHTS and CDR2 YDEGEE. The CDR3 DNA reads as TGTGCCAGCAGCACCGGGACTAGCGGTTATTACAATGAGCAGTTCTTC. Its translation is CASSTGTSGYYNEQFF.

This clone was recorded once. This chain links TRBV19 with TRBJ1-5, with 8 bases lining up with TRBD1. Germline lookup yields CDR1 LNHDA and CDR2 SQIVND (reference sequence). V shed 4 bases and J 6 bases; nucleotides not matched to a gene: 5. The CDR3 has 14 residues. The CDR3 region is CASSRDRYRQPQHF. The CDR3 coding sequence is TGTGCCAGTAGTAGGGACAGGTATCGTCAGCCCCAGCATTTT.

V and J are TRBV5-4 and TRBJ2-5; D perhaps matches TRBD2 (6 bases). CDR1 and CDR2 from the germline V gene are SGHNT and YYREEE (reference sequence). Deletions cut 0 bases from V and 4 bases from J, with 10 bases between. CDR3 length: 14 amino acids. This CDR3 is CASSLEGEAETQYF. As DNA, the CDR3 is TGTGCCAGCAGCTTGGAAGGGGAGGCAGAGACCCAGTACTTC. The whole variable domain, remainder taken from reference TRBV5-4 and TRBJ2-5, is ETGVTQSPTHLIKTRGQQVTLRCSSQSGHNTVSWYQQALGQGPQFIFQYYREEENGRGNFPPRFSGLQFPNYSSELNVNALELDDSALYLCASSLEGEAETQYFGPGTRLLVL.

The chain carries TRBV10-3 and TRBJ1-3; 9 bases fit TRBD1. The CDR3 extends over 15 amino acids. Unmatched junction bases numbered 2, after V lost 3 bases and J lost 2 bases. Germline V gene sequence: CDR1 ENHRY, CDR2 SYGVKD. CDR3: CAISDRQGAGNTIYF. CDR3 bases: TGTGCCATCAGTGATCGACAGGGGGCTGGAAACACCATATATTTT.

CDR3 bases: TGCGCCAGCAGCTTCGGAGCTCCTAACACCGGGGAGCTGTTTTTT. Protein: CASSFGAPNTGELFF. The V call is TRBV5-1, the J call TRBJ2-2; D unclear. The CDR3 loop spans 15 amino acids. Trimming removed 2 bases at V and 2 bases at J, with 10 bases between. Germline CDR1 SGHRS, CDR2 YFSETQ.

The V call is TRBV6-5, the J call TRBJ1-1, with D perhaps matching TRBD1 (5 bases). The CDR3 extends over 15 amino acids. Germline CDR1 and CDR2: MNHEY and SVGAGI. V was shortened by 0 bases and J by 4 bases, with 12 bases between the two germline ends. CDR3 protein: CASSYSPGMATEAFF. DNA of the CDR3: TGTGCCAGCAGTTACTCACCAGGGATGGCCACTGAAGCTTTCTTT.

This chain joins TRBV28 and TRBJ2-7; 8 bases line up with TRBD1. After removal of 3 bases from V and 0 bases from J, the junction contained 4 bases not matched to a gene. Germline assignment: CDR1 MDHEN and CDR2 SYDVKM. CDR3 length: 15 residues. The CDR3 DNA reads TGTGCCAGCAGTTTTGGGGACAGGTCCTCCTACGAGCAGTACTTC. Translated, it gives CASSFGDRSSYEQYF.

The chain couples TRBV4-1 to TRBJ1-4; TRBD1 matches at 7 bases. This CDR3 region has 15 residues. V lost 4 bases to trimming and J lost 8 bases; unmatched junction nucleotides: 10. The germline V gene encodes CDR1 MGHRA and CDR2 YSYEKL. CDR3 loop: CASSLPTGNREKLFF. Written as DNA, the CDR3 is TGCGCCAGCAGCCTCCCGACAGGGAATCGAGAAAAACTGTTTTTT.

V and J are TRBV9 and TRBJ1-1; TRBD1 agrees at 8 bases. CDR1 and CDR2 (germline): SGDLS, YYNGEE. The CDR3 has 15 amino acids. The J segment lost 4 bases and the V segment lost 4 bases, leaving 9 bases of the junction unmatched. Here the CDR3 DNA reads TGTGCCAGCAGCCCACACCTCGGACAGGGCACTGAAGCTTTCTTT. Residues: CASSPHLGQGTEAFF.

This chain connects TRBV10-3 to TRBJ2-1; 10 bases agree with TRBD2. This CDR3 comprises 15 residues. J gave up 6 bases and V 6 bases, and 8 bases lay outside the gene matches. Germline values: CDR1 ENHRY, CDR2 SYGVKD. This chain's CDR3 is CAISQAGGHFNEQFF. In DNA form, the CDR3 reads TGTGCCATCAGCCAAGCGGGGGGGCATTTCAATGAGCAGTTCTTC.

The sample holds one count of this clone. The chain employs TRBV27 and TRBJ2-1; the D gene is possibly TRBD1 (5 bases). The CDR3 has 13 amino acids. V was clipped by 6 bases and J by 14 bases, with 20 bases between them. CDR1 and CDR2 from the germline V gene are MNHEY and SMNVEV (reference sequence). CDR3 bases: TGTGCCAGCAGCAAAGGGGCCCTGGCAGGGAAGTTCTTC. Its protein product is CASSKGALAGKFF.

The V call is TRBV5-1, the J call TRBJ1-1, with 8 bases identical to TRBD1. The CDR3 loop spans 14 amino acids. Losses at the gene ends were 4 bases for V and 3 bases for J; bases not matched to a gene: 5. The germline gives CDR1 SGHRS, CDR2 YFSETQ. The CDR3 DNA is TGCGCCAGCAGCGCCAGGGGGCGGGACACTGAAGCTTTCTTT. This encodes CASSARGRDTEAFF.